The sequence of this T cell receptor (beta chain) was determined in a study of shared clonotypes between healthy human individuals. Positive CCR7 selection of CD45RO-negative cells yielded the naive CD8 cells, and terminally differentiated effector memory CD45RA+ cells were excluded. This clone was seen a few times. What it recognizes is unknown. In germline, CDR1 is LNHDA, CDR2 SQIVND (reference sequence). Trimming shortened V by 8 bases and J by 3 bases, and 10 bases separated the two germline ends. This CDR3 has 12 amino acids. Produced via immunoSEQ multiplex PCR; TCRdb's table is partial and in-frame only. The sample carries about 2.1 million clones, around 93% recorded once. Points from the study as a whole: Researchers found naive subsets generally carried larger estimated richness than memory subsets. Shared clonotypes across all four donors exceeded non-shared ones in generation probability. Several donors had roughly 5.2% of their naive CD4 clonotypes in common.

The TCR was taken from a man aged 18 to 29 in good health. Some clones in this sample may be carry-over from other donors' samples. This sequence joins TRBV19 and TRBJ1-1; the D gene is possibly TRBD1 (5 bases). The specimen was naive CD8+ T cells from PBMCs. The CDR3 DNA follows: TGTGCCAGTGGCCGACAGTACACTGAAGCTTTCTTT. This translates into CASGRQYTEAFF.